Listed below are T cell receptor beta chains from one sample, sequenced in a study of OX40 agonist ivuxolimab in advanced cancers. Assay used: immunoSEQ multiplex PCR; TCRdb lists only in-frame clones, some missing. Of tens of thousands of clones listed, 81% are singletons. This specimen consisted of CD4+ or CD8+ T cells sorted from blood, obtained in a trial of the OX40 agonist ivuxolimab. The receptors originated from an adult with an advanced solid tumor such as melanoma, head and neck, liver or kidney cancer. Each CDR3 is given with its conserved first and last residue. The order of the fields is J gene, V gene, clone size, D gene, CDR3 DNA, CDR3 protein. The D gene is left open where the match is weak. Clone size is shown for a subset of rows, as once, few, many or a class of expanded clone.

>TRBJ2-2|TRBV7-2|-|-
TGTGCCAGCAGCTTGGGAACACAGGGAGCCACCGGGGAGCTGTTTTTT
CASSLGTQGATGELFF
>TRBJ2-5|TRBV28|-|-
TGTGCCAGCAGTTTGGTGGGTAAGACCCAGTACTTC
CASSLVGKTQYF
>TRBJ1-1|TRBV10-3|-|-
TGTGCCATCAGTGGACCCCCATTCACTAACACTGAAGCTTTCTTT
CAISGPPFTNTEAFF
>TRBJ2-7|TRBV6-5|few|-
TGTGCCAGCAGACCGGGGACGGGCACCTACGAGCAGTACTTC
CASRPGTGTYEQYF
>TRBJ1-2|TRBV28|-|-
TGTGCCAGCAGTTTACCCACCAGGGCAGTGTATACCTTC
CASSLPTRAVYTF
>TRBJ1-1|TRBV14|once|-
TGTGCCAGCAGCCCTCTACAGGGTGAGAAGGCTTTCTTT
CASSPLQGEKAFF
>TRBJ2-6|TRBV25-1|-|-
TGTGCCAGCAGTGACTACTCTGGGGCCAACGTCCTGACTTTC
CASSDYSGANVLTF
>TRBJ1-4|TRBV21-1|once|-
TGTGCCAGCAGTCTTGGGGGGCGAGAAAAACTGTTTTTT
CASSLGGREKLFF
>TRBJ1-2|TRBV2|-|TRBD1
TGTGCCAGCACCGGGACAGGGGATGGCTACACCTTC
CASTGTGDGYTF
>TRBJ2-5|TRBV11-2|-|-
TGTGCCAGCGGAGCGGGCCAAGAGACCCAGTACTTC
CASGAGQETQYF
>TRBJ1-1|TRBV6-6|-|-
TGTGCCAGCAGTCCCCTCCGGGAAGGTGAAGCTTTCTTT
CASSPLREGEAFF
>TRBJ2-4|TRBV4-1|-|-
TGCGCCAGCAGCCCGGATCAAAAAAACATTCAGTACTTC
CASSPDQKNIQYF
>TRBJ1-3|TRBV10-1|-|-
TGCGCCAGGAGTGCGAGTAGGAGCTCTGGAAACACCATATATTTT
CARSASRSSGNTIYF
>TRBJ1-6|TRBV27|-|-
TGTGCCAGCAGTTCAGCGGGACATTTGAATTCACCCCTCCACTTT
CASSSAGHLNSPLHF
>TRBJ2-7|TRBV5-1|-|TRBD1
TGCGCCAGCAGCTTGGAGACAGGGGGTGTGTACGAGCAGTACTTC
CASSLETGGVYEQYF
>TRBJ1-2|TRBV28|-|-
TGTGCCAGCAGTTTTAGGGCAGGGTATGGCTACACCTTC
CASSFRAGYGYTF
>TRBJ2-7|TRBV19|-|-
TGTGCCAGTAGTATAGAGGCCGGGGGCGAGCAGTACTTC
CASSIEAGGEQYF
>TRBJ2-2|TRBV11-3|-|-
TGTGCCAGCAGCTTAGCGGTCGGGGAGCTGTTTTTT
CASSLAVGELFF
>TRBJ2-7|TRBV5-1|-|-
TGCGCCAGCAGCGCCGTAGGAGGGTTGGGCGAGCAGTACTTC
CASSAVGGLGEQYF
>TRBJ2-7|TRBV5-1|-|-
TGCGCCAGCAGCTACTCGACAGGCACCGGATCCTACGAGCAGTACTTC
CASSYSTGTGSYEQYF
>TRBJ2-3|TRBV4-3|-|-
TGCGCCAGCAGCCAAGAGAACGCGGGGGCTACAGATACGCAGTATTTT
CASSQENAGATDTQYF
>TRBJ2-4|TRBV13|-|TRBD2
TGTGCCAGCAGTTTACTAGCGGGAGGGCCGGACATTCAGTACTTC
CASSLLAGGPDIQYF
>TRBJ1-4|TRBV5-5|-|-
TGTGCCAGCAGCCTAGGGGGTCTAGCTAATGAAAAACTGTTTTTT
CASSLGGLANEKLFF
>TRBJ2-1|TRBV7-9|-|TRBD2
TGTGCCAGCAGCTTAGGGCCTGGGACTAGCGTCAATGAGCAGTTCTTC
CASSLGPGTSVNEQFF
>TRBJ2-7|TRBV5-1|-|-
TGCGCCAGCAGCTTGTCAGGGGCCTACGAGCAGTACTTC
CASSLSGAYEQYF
>TRBJ1-2|TRBV10-1|-|-
TGCGCCAGCAGTGATGGGCTTAACTATGGCTACACCTTC
CASSDGLNYGYTF
>TRBJ1-5|TRBV7-2|-|-
TGTGCCAGCAGAGGGGGGGCGGCCAATCAGCCCCAGCATTTT
CASRGGAANQPQHF
>TRBJ1-3|TRBV19|once|-
TGTGCCAGTAGTATTAGTAAGAGCTCTGGAAACACCATATATTTT
CASSISKSSGNTIYF
>TRBJ1-5|TRBV6-5|-|TRBD1
TGTGCCAGCAGGAACACAGGGGGTGGGTCGCCCCAGCATTTT
CASRNTGGGSPQHF
>TRBJ2-7|TRBV4-3|-|TRBD2
TGCGCCAGCAGCCAAGATCTTTTAGCGGGAGGGCGGTACGAGCAGTACTTC
CASSQDLLAGGRYEQYF
>TRBJ2-2|TRBV19|-|TRBD1
TGTGCCAGTAGCCTAAACAGGGGTTCGTGGACCGGGGAGCTGTTTTTT
CASSLNRGSWTGELFF
>TRBJ1-1|TRBV7-6|-|TRBD1
TGTGCCAGCAGCCAGGACAGGGGCACTGAAGCTTTCTTT
CASSQDRGTEAFF
>TRBJ1-2|TRBV6-5|-|TRBD1
TGTGCCAGCAGCCAGGACAGGGGAGTCTATGGCTACACCTTC
CASSQDRGVYGYTF
>TRBJ1-2|TRBV6-5|-|-
TGTGCCAGCAGTTACTCGAGAGGGTTCGACTATGGCTACACCTTC
CASSYSRGFDYGYTF
>TRBJ1-1|TRBV7-3|-|-
TGTGCCAGCAGCTTAGAGGCCAGGGATAAATTTTTTTTT
CASSLEARDKFFF
>TRBJ1-1|TRBV5-6|few|TRBD1
TGTGCCAGCAGCTCAGTGAGAACCGGGACAGAGTTCACTGAAGCTTTCTTT
CASSSVRTGTEFTEAFF
>TRBJ2-2|TRBV10-3|once|TRBD2
TGTGCCATCAGTGTCGAATTTCTAGCGGCTACTCTGGAGCTGTTTTTT
CAISVEFLAATLELFF
>TRBJ1-3|TRBV6-5|-|-
TGTGCCAGCAGTTTACTAAGCTCTGGAAACACCATATATTTT
CASSLLSSGNTIYF
>TRBJ2-5|TRBV15|-|-
TGTGCCACCAGCAGAGATCGTCAGGAGGGGGAGACCCAGTACTTC
CATSRDRQEGETQYF
>TRBJ2-5|TRBV4-2|-|-
TGTGCCAGCAGCCAGCCGGGAGAGACCCAGTACTTC
CASSQPGETQYF
>TRBJ2-1|TRBV4-1|-|TRBD1
TGCGCCAGCAGCTTGAACCGGGACAGCGTCTTAGGTGAGCAGTTCTTC
CASSLNRDSVLGEQFF